A selection of T cell receptor beta chains follows, all from one sample in a study of response to subunit inactivated influenza vaccine. MiXCR was run by TCRdb on the RT-PCR reads, yielding one entry per CDR3 protein. Here the sample spans 450,000 to 600,000 distinct CDR3 sequences, about 8% being singletons. The source material was PBMCs from blood, sampled roughly 24 months after vaccination. The receptors come from a man between 50 and 69 years old who received an inactivated influenza vaccine. Both conserved end residues are part of each CDR3. The order of the fields is D gene, V gene, clone size, J gene, CDR3 length, CDR3 DNA, CDR3 protein. A D gene is named only where the DNA matches it firmly. Part of the rows lack a size; the others show once, few, many or a class for expanded clones.

-	TRBV28	many	TRBJ2-5	13	TGTGCCAGCAGTTTCACTAGCCAAGAGACCCAGTACTTC	CASSFTSQETQYF
-	TRBV6-5	-	TRBJ2-2	12	TGTGCCAGCAGACCGGTACCGGGGGAGCTGTTTTTT	CASRPVPGELFF
-	TRBV4-1	few	TRBJ2-1	15	TGCGCCAGCAGCCCCGGGACGGACTCCTACAATGAGCAGTTCTTC	CASSPGTDSYNEQFF
-	TRBV20-1	-	TRBJ2-2	16	TGCAGTGCTAGAGATCTATTAACGGGGAACGCCGGGGAGCTGTTTTTT	CSARDLLTGNAGELFF
-	TRBV7-2	few	TRBJ1-1	15	TGTGCCAGCAGCTTAGCAGGCGGGATGCGGACTGAAGCTTTCTTT	CASSLAGGMRTEAFF
-	TRBV29-1	many	TRBJ2-1	14	TGCAGCGTTGCAGCGACTACCTCCTACAATGAGCAGTTCTTC	CSVAATTSYNEQFF
-	TRBV27	-	TRBJ2-1	15	TGTGCCAGCAGTACCAGACTGGGGCGGGACAATGAGCAGTTCTTC	CASSTRLGRDNEQFF
-	TRBV2	few	TRBJ2-3	13	TGTGCCAGCAGTGAATTTAGGCAGAATACGCAGTATTTT	CASSEFRQNTQYF
-	TRBV28	many	TRBJ2-3	12	TGTGCCAGCAAACCCCTAACAGATACGCAGTATTTT	CASKPLTDTQYF
-	TRBV9	many	TRBJ1-1	15	TGTGCCAGCAGCGCGGCAGGCTTGGGGAACACTGAAGCTTTCTTT	CASSAAGLGNTEAFF
-	TRBV20-1	many	TRBJ2-2	14	TGCAGTGCTAAAGGGCCCTTGAACACCGGGGAGCTGTTTTTT	CSAKGPLNTGELFF